This T cell receptor (beta chain) was obtained from a study of beta chain features in type 1 diabetes. For the study at large: Investigators examined 107,917,701 sorted cells across all samples.

Expressed TCRB transcripts were sequenced because the isolated RNA had all been reverse transcribed beforehand. Method: immunoSEQ multiplex PCR; TCRdb's copy keeps in-frame clones and lacks some. The table lists 860,000 or so clones, roughly a sixth of them singletons. The germline CDR1 and CDR2 sequences are MDHEN and SYDVKM. Trimming took 5 bases from V and 7 from J; bases not matched to a gene: 17. This CDR3 is built from 17 residues. Via CD45RO/CCR7/CD25/CD127/CD95/CD27, cells of the CD4+ naive, central memory, regulatory and stem cell-like memory subsets were sorted. General study findings and limits: More deletions and fewer insertions at VDJ junctions were found in patients with type 1 diabetes. The similarity of naive, central memory and Treg TCRB repertoires appeared greater among patients than among healthy donors.

Worth noting for this clone: Its target is unknown.

What was sequenced was naive CD4+ T cells from blood. This rearrangement joins TRBV28 to TRBJ2-1, with 7 bases lining up with TRBD2. This TCR derives from a woman aged 18 to 35 in good health. This chain's CDR3 is CASSPFAGGRGMNEQFF. In nucleotides, the CDR3 is TGTGCCAGCAGTCCTTTTGCAGGCGGGAGAGGTATGAATGAGCAGTTCTTC.